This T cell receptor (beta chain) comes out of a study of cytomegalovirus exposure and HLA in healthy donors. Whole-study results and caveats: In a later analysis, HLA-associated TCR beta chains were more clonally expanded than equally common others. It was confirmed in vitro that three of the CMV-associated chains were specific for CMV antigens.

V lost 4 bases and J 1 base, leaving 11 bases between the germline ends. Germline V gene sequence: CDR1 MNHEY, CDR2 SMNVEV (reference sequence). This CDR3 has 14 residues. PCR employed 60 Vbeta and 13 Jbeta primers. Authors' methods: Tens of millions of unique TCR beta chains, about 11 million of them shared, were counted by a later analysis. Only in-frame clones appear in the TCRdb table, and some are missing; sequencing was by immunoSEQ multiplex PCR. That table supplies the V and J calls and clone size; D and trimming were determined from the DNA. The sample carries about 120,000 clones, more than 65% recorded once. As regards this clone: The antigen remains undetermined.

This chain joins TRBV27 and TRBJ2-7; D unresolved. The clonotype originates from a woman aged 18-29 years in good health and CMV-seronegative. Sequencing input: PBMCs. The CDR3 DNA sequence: TGTGCCAGCAGTTACTACCGACTGTCCTACGAGCAGTACTTC. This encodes CASSYYRLSYEQYF.